This T cell receptor beta chain is from a study of T-cell memory formation after mild COVID-19. Study-wide results and caveats: CD4+ contracting clones were mainly CM and EM; CD8+ ones, EMRA. Balance between CD4 and CD8 was seen in clones contracting day 15 to 85, and a CD4+ lean was seen in later expanders.

CDR3 length: 17 residues. V lost 5 bases to trimming and J lost 7 bases, with 25 bases between them. In germline, CDR1 is MNHEY, CDR2 SMNVEV (reference sequence). In regard to this clonotype: Its cognate antigen is unknown.

After 5'RACE with constant-segment primers, TCR alpha and TCR beta cDNA libraries carrying sample barcodes and UMIs were obtained. Each CDR3 protein is one row after TCRdb ran MiXCR on the 5' RACE reads. The repertoire consists of more than 400,000 distinct CDR3 sequences, with 15% to 20% occurring once and the leading ten covering roughly 12%. Specimen: PBMCs or a T cell subset sorted from them (not recorded which). The clonotype originates from an adult woman who had mild COVID-19 (a few samples of this study predate the infection). Cell type and time point are not known. The V and J genes are TRBV27 and TRBJ2-3; perhaps TRBD2 as D (6 bases). CDR3 DNA sequence: TGTGCCAGCAGTCCCCTCTTAGGGGCGGGGTCTATATATACGCAGTATTTT. Amino acid sequence: CASSPLLGAGSIYTQYF.